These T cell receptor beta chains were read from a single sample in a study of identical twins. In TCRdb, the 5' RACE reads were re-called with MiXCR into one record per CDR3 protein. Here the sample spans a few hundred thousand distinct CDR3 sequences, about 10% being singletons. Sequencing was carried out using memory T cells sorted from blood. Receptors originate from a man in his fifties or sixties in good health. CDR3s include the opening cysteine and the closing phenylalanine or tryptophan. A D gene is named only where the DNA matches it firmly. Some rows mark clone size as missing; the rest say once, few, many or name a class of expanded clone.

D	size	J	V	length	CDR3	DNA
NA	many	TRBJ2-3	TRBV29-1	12	CSVEESANTQYF	TGCAGCGTTGAAGAGTCGGCCAATACGCAGTATTTT
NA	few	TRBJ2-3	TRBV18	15	CASSSTGMGADTQYF	TGTGCCAGCTCTTCAACAGGGATGGGCGCAGATACGCAGTATTTT
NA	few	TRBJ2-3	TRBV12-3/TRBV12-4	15	CASNLGRVGINTQYF	TGTGCCAGCAACCTCGGAAGGGTCGGCATTAATACGCAGTATTTT
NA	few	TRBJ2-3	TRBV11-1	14	CASSLEWGTDTQYF	TGTGCCAGCAGCTTAGAATGGGGCACAGATACGCAGTATTTT
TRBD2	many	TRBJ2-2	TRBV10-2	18	CASREVAGTKRNTGELFF	TGCGCCAGCAGGGAGGTAGCGGGGACCAAAAGGAACACCGGGGAGCTGTTTTTT
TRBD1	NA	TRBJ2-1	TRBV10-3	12	CAIRTGDNEQFF	TGTGCCATCAGGACAGGGGACAATGAGCAGTTCTTC
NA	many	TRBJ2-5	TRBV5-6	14	CASSLGQNQETQYF	TGTGCCAGCAGCTTGGGGCAGAACCAAGAGACCCAGTACTTC
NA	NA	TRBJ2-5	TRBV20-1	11	CSMEWSGTQYF	TGCAGTATGGAGTGGAGTGGGACCCAGTACTTC
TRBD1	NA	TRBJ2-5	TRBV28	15	CASSLWDRGTGTQYF	TGTGCCAGCAGTTTGTGGGACAGGGGGACTGGGACCCAGTACTTC
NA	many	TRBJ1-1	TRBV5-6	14	CASSFFRVTTEAFF	TGTGCCAGCAGCTTTTTCAGGGTCACCACTGAAGCTTTCTTT
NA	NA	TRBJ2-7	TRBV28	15	CASSLYTGRVYEQYF	TGTGCCAGCAGTTTGTACACAGGAAGGGTCTACGAGCAGTACTTC
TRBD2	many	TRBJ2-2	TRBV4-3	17	CASSKSTQRGSTGELFF	TGCGCCAGCAGCAAATCGACCCAACGCGGGAGTACCGGGGAGCTGTTTTTT
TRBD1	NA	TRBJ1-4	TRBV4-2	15	CASSQDQGAHEKLFF	TGTGCCAGCAGCCAAGACCAGGGGGCGCATGAAAAACTGTTTTTT
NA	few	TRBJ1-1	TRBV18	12	CASSPANTEAFF	TGTGCCAGCTCACCTGCGAACACTGAAGCTTTCTTT
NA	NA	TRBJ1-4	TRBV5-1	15	CASSSYGATNEKLFF	TGCGCCAGCAGCTCCTACGGGGCAACTAATGAAAAACTGTTTTTT
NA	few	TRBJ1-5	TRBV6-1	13	CASSPQGSQPQHF	TGTGCCAGCAGTCCCCAGGGATCTCAGCCCCAGCATTTT
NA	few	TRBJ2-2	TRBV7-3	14	CASSLSRDPGELFF	TGTGCCAGCAGCTTAAGCAGGGACCCCGGGGAGCTGTTTTTT
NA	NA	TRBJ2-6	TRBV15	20	CATSRPTLGWGSSGANVLTF	TGTGCCACCAGCAGACCCACACTGGGGTGGGGAAGCTCTGGGGCCAACGTCCTGACTTTC
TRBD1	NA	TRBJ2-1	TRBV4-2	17	CASSQEDRGHSYNEQFF	TGTGCCAGCAGCCAAGAAGACAGGGGGCACTCCTACAATGAGCAGTTCTTC
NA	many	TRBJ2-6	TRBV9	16	CASSVSGYSGANVLTF	TGTGCCAGCAGCGTATCTGGTTACTCTGGGGCCAACGTCCTGACTTTC
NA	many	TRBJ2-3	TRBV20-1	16	CSASFGYGAETNTQYF	TGCAGTGCTAGTTTTGGCTACGGAGCGGAAACCAATACGCAGTATTTT
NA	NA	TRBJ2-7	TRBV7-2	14	CASSPRTGEGEQYF	TGTGCCAGCAGCCCAAGGACGGGGGAAGGCGAGCAGTACTTC
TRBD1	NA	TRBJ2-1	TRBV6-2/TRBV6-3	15	CASSLGQGAWNEQFF	TGTGCCAGCAGTTTGGGACAGGGGGCTTGGAATGAGCAGTTCTTC
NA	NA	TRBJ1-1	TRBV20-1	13	CSASLDRNTEAFF	TGCAGTGCTAGCCTGGACAGGAACACTGAAGCTTTCTTT
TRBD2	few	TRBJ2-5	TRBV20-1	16	CSARDGLAGGLKTQYF	TGCAGTGCTAGAGATGGACTAGCGGGAGGGCTTAAGACCCAGTACTTC
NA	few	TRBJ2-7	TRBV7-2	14	CASSTRDGPYEQYF	TGTGCCAGCAGCACTAGGGACGGACCCTACGAGCAGTACTTC
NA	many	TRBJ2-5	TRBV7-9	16	CASSFPPRTNQETQYF	TGTGCCAGCAGCTTCCCTCCGCGGACCAACCAAGAGACCCAGTACTTC
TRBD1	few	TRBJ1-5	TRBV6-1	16	CASSSSGTAIWQPQHF	TGTGCCAGCAGCAGCTCTGGGACAGCGATTTGGCAGCCCCAGCATTTT